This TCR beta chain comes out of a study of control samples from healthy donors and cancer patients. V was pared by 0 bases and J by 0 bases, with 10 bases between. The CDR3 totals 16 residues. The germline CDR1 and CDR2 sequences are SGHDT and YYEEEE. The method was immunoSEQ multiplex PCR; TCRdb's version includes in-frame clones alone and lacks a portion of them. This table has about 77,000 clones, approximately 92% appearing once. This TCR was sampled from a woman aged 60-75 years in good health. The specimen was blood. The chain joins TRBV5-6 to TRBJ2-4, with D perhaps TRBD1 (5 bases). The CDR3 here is CASSLGTTLAKNIQYF. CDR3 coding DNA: TGTGCCAGCAGCTTGGGGACAACTCTAGCCAAAAACATTCAGTACTTC.